This TCR beta chain appears in the sequencing data of a study of beta chain features in type 1 diabetes. Across the study: The examined sorted cells totaled about 98 million across samples.

General study findings and limits: Fewer insertions but more deletions were seen at VDJ junctions in type 1 diabetes patients. In the patient group, naive, central memory and Treg TCRB repertoires seemed more alike than in the healthy donor group.

Germline values: CDR1 KGHSH, CDR2 LQKENI. V shed 4 bases and J shed 1 base, with 14 bases lying between them. The CDR3 length is 16 residues. Expressed TCRB transcripts were sequenced because the isolated RNA had all been reverse transcribed beforehand. The repertoire was sequenced with immunoSEQ multiplex PCR; TCRdb's copy has only in-frame clones and lacks some. The data show about 40,000 clones, about 52% seen once. Comment on this clone: Its antigen is not known.

The sequencing sample was made of central memory CD4+ T cells from blood. The chain carries TRBV18 and TRBJ1-5, with TRBD1 as a possible D gene (5 bases). The receptor's source is a woman aged 18-29 years in good health. This CDR3 is CASSQLGGGSNQPQHF. CDR3 in DNA: TGTGCCAGCTCACAACTCGGGGGGGGGAGCAATCAGCCCCAGCATTTT.